The 9 T cell receptor beta chains reported below all come from one sample, sequenced in a study of memory CD4+ T cells and cytomegalovirus serostatus. The sort gate was single viable CD3+CD4+CD8-CD45RO+ cells for memory CD4+ T cells. Sequenced by immunoSEQ multiplex PCR; TCRdb stores in-frame clones only, minus some. The table includes approximately 52,000 clones, approximately 78% detected once. The source material was memory CD4+ T cells from blood. The receptors originated from an adult in good health and CMV-seronegative.

The chain couples TRBV30 to TRBJ1-3; D is uncertain. The ends were cut back, 0 bases at V and 4 bases at J, with 7 bases in the middle. CDR3 size: 13 residues. The germline gives CDR1 GTSNPN, CDR2 SVGIG (reference sequence). The CDR3 DNA reads TGTGCCTGGAGTGTTGGGAAAGGAAACACCATATATTTT. Protein: CAWSVGKGNTIYF.

The chain employs TRBV11-3 and TRBJ2-2; 7 nucleotides agree with TRBD1. The CDR3 consists of 13 residues. Per the germline V gene, CDR1 is SGHNT and CDR2 is YENEEA. V lost 5 bases and J lost 4; bases outside the gene matches: 1. The CDR3 DNA is TGTGCCAGCAGCCGACAGGGCACCGGGGAGCTGTTTTTT. Translating gives CASSRQGTGELFF.

This clone was detected a few times. The rearrangement uses TRBV19 and TRBJ1-1; TRBD1 agrees at 7 bases. Germline V CDR1 and CDR2: LNHDA, SQIVND (reference sequence). The CDR3 totals 15 residues. V was clipped by 5 bases and J by 1 base; unmatched bases: 7. The CDR3 reads CASSVTGWANTEAFF. Here the CDR3 DNA reads TGTGCCAGTAGTGTGACAGGGTGGGCGAACACTGAAGCTTTCTTT.

The chain couples TRBV5-1 to TRBJ2-7; 9 bases align to TRBD2. Per the germline V gene, CDR1 is SGHRS and CDR2 is YFSETQ. CDR3 length: 16 amino acids. J was trimmed by 4 bases and V by 0 bases; bases with no gene match: 8. As DNA, the CDR3 is TGCGCCAGCAGCTTGGAGGGGCGGGGGGGCTTGTACGAGCAGTACTTC. The encoded protein is CASSLEGRGGLYEQYF.

This clone showed up just once. A junction boundary mismatches the germline segment, possibly from a read error. J is TRBJ1-4 and V is TRBV6-5; D is possibly TRBD1 (5 bases). The CDR3 contains 15 residues. In germline, CDR1 is MNHEY, CDR2 SVGAGI. DNA for the CDR3: TGTGCCAGCAGTCACTCACGGGGGGAGAATGAAAAACTGTTTTTT. Translated, it gives CASSHSRGENEKLFF.

V gene TRBV27 combines with J gene TRBJ2-7, with a weak D call TRBD1 (5 bases). The germline V and J ends were trimmed by 0 bases and 6 bases, with 12 bases remaining between them. This CDR3 contains 14 residues. Germline assignment: CDR1 MNHEY and CDR2 SMNVEV (reference sequence). The CDR3 sequence is CASSLSSTGLEQYF. For the CDR3, the DNA is TGTGCCAGCAGTTTATCGTCTACAGGTCTCGAGCAGTACTTC.

The CDR3: CASSHRGSKSYEQYF. In DNA form, the CDR3 reads TGTGCCAGCAGCCACAGGGGATCAAAGTCCTACGAGCAGTACTTC. The rearrangement uses TRBV13 and TRBJ2-7; TRBD1 matches 7 bases. Trimming cost V 5 bases and J 1 base; bases outside gene matches: 8. Germline CDR1 and CDR2: PRHDT and FYEKMQ (reference sequence). The CDR3 loop spans 15 amino acids.

The rearrangement uses TRBV6-6 and TRBJ2-7; 8 nucleotides align to TRBD1. The CDR3 consists of 15 residues. J was trimmed by 4 bases and V by 6 bases; bases with no gene match: 11. Germline V CDR1 and CDR2: MNHNY, SVGAGI (reference sequence). CDR3 nucleotides: TGTGCCAGCAGGAAGGACAGGGAGCTGAATTACGAGCAGTACTTC. As protein: CASRKDRELNYEQYF.

The chain uses TRBV9 and TRBJ2-1; no reliable D call. The germline V and J ends were trimmed by 1 base and 7 bases, with 18 bases remaining between them. The CDR3 contains 16 residues. From germline, CDR1 is SGDLS and CDR2 YYNGEE. In nucleotides, the CDR3 is TGTGCCAGCAGCGTAAACTCGCAGCCTGATTGGAATGAGCAGTTCTTC. Translation gives CASSVNSQPDWNEQFF.